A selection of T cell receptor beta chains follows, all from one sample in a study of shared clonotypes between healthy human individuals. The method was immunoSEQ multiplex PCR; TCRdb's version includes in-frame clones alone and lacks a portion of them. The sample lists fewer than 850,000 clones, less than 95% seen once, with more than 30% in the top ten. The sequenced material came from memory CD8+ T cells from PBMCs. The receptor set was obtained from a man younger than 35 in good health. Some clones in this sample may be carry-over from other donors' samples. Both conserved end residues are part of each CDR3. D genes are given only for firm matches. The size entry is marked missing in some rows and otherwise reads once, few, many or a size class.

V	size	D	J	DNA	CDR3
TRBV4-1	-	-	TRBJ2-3	TGCGCCAGCAGCCAGGAGCGGTTCACAGATACGCAGTATTTT	CASSQERFTDTQYF
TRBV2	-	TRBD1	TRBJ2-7	TGTGCCAGCAGTGAAGGGACAGGGGAAATTCCCTACGAGCAGTACTTC	CASSEGTGEIPYEQYF
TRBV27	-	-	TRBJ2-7	TGTGCCAGCAGTTTATCAGGGGTCCTCTACGAGCAGTACTTC	CASSLSGVLYEQYF
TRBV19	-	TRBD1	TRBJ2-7	TGTGCCAGTAGTACACCTCGGGACAGGGGGGGCTACGAGCAGTACTTC	CASSTPRDRGGYEQYF
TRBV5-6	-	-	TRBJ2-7	TGTGCCAGCAGCTTCGGTGCAGGGGACGAGCAGTACTTC	CASSFGAGDEQYF
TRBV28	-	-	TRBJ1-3	TGTGCCAGCAGTTGGCCTCGACAGGCCCACTCTGGAAACACCATATATTTT	CASSWPRQAHSGNTIYF
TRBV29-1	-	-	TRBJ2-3	TGCAGCGTCAGAAATAAGTACATTTCCACAGATACGCAGTATTTT	CSVRNKYISTDTQYF
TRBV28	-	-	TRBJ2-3	TGTGCCAGCAGCCGGCCCGAGCATACGCAGTATTTT	CASSRPEHTQYF
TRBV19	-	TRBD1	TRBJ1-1	TGTGCCAGTATCCACACTCGGACAGGGAACACTGAAGCTTTCTTT	CASIHTRTGNTEAFF
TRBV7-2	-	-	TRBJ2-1	TGTGCCAGCAGCCGTGCGGGTCCCAATGAGCAGTTCTTC	CASSRAGPNEQFF
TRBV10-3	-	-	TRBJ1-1	TGTGCCATCAGTGAGGACGGGCGGCGAGCTTTCTTT	CAISEDGRRAFF
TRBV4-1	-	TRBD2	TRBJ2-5	TGCGCCAGCAGCCAAGATTTGGGACTAGAGGGGACCCAGTACTTC	CASSQDLGLEGTQYF
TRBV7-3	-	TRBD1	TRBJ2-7	TGTGCCAGCAGCTTAGAACAGGGGACGTACTACGAGCAGTACTTC	CASSLEQGTYYEQYF
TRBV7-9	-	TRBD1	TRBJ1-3	TGTGCCAGCACCGAGGGACAGTACTCTGGAAACACCATATATTTT	CASTEGQYSGNTIYF
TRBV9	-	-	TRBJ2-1	TGTGCCAGCAGCCCATGGAGGGACGAGTACTTCTTC	CASSPWRDEYFF
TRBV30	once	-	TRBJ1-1	TGTGCCTGGATTTTGTTCCCTGAAGCTTTCTTT	CAWILFPEAFF
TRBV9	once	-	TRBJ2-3	TGTGCCAGCAGCGCCGGAGAGACTAGCACAGATACGCAGTATTTT	CASSAGETSTDTQYF